Below are 12 T cell receptor beta chains sequenced from a single sample in a study of CD8 T cells in ankylosing spondylitis. TCRdb reprocessed the 5' RACE reads with MiXCR, giving one entry per CDR3 protein. Among around 450,000 distinct CDR3 sequences listed, about 24% were seen once. Study results and caveats: In ankylosing spondylitis blood, a motif of roughly eight highly homologous TCR beta variants appeared characteristic.

These receptors' targets are unknown. The material sequenced was blood, either unsorted or a sorted T cell fraction (not recorded which). These receptors all come from a male donor with ankylosing spondylitis.

The chain carries TRBV20-1 and TRBJ1-1, with a possible D match to TRBD1 (6 bases). V was cut by 3 bases and J by 10 bases, with 15 bases left in between. The germline CDR1 and CDR2 sequences are DFQATT and SNEGSKA (reference sequence). The CDR3 totals 12 residues. CDR3 sequence reads: CSASGGPHAAFF. The CDR3 nucleotides read TGCAGTGCTAGTGGGGGGCCCCATGCAGCTTTCTTT.

This clonotype was recorded at least ten times. V usage is TRBV5-1 and J usage is TRBJ2-4; no reliable D call. V lost 0 bases, J lost 11 bases, and 18 bases lay in between. The germline CDR1 and CDR2 sequences are SGHRS and YFSETQ. The CDR3 runs 15 residues. The CDR3: CASSLVGLDGDLQYF. The CDR3 DNA reads as TGCGCCAGCAGCTTGGTCGGTCTTGACGGAGATCTTCAGTACTTC.

This clonotype was counted only a few times. J is TRBJ2-1 and V is TRBV27, with TRBD1 as a possible D gene (6 bases). CDR3 size: 15 residues. V lost 3 bases and J 4 bases, leaving 13 bases between the germline ends. Germline V gene data show CDR1 as MNHEY and CDR2 as SMNVEV (reference sequence). The CDR3 sequence: CASSFEGVIYNEQFF. CDR3 nucleotide sequence: TGTGCCAGCAGTTTCGAGGGGGTCATTTACAATGAGCAGTTCTTC.

This chain uses TRBV12-5 with TRBJ1-5, with a possible D match to TRBD1 (5 bases). V was shortened by 5 bases and J by 3 bases, with 14 bases between the two germline ends. The CDR3 is 15 residues long. Germline V gene lookup returns CDR1 LGHNT and CDR2 FRNRAP. As DNA, the CDR3 is TGTGCTAGTGGTCCGGATGGGGGGAACAATCAGCCCCAGCATTTT. This codes for CASGPDGGNNQPQHF.

This clonotype was observed a handful of times. V gene TRBV3-1 combines with J gene TRBJ2-7; tentatively, D is TRBD1 (6 bases). Germline assignment: CDR1 LGHDT and CDR2 YNNKEL (reference sequence). The CDR3 is made up of 14 amino acids. V gave up 5 bases and J gave up 3 bases, with 14 bases separating them. The CDR3 here is CASSTNMDSYEQYF. The CDR3 DNA reads as TGTGCCAGCAGCACCAACATGGACAGCTACGAGCAGTACTTC.

This clonotype was seen only a few times. The gene calls are TRBV20-1 and TRBJ1-5; D remains ambiguous. The CDR3 has 14 residues. The germline CDR1 and CDR2 sequences are DFQATT and SNEGSKA (reference sequence). V was clipped by 0 bases and J by 8 bases, with 14 bases between them. CDR3 in DNA: TGCAGTGCTAGAGATTATGGCCGGGCGGAGCCCCAGCATTTT. Protein sequence: CSARDYGRAEPQHF.

The chain carries TRBV6-6 and TRBJ2-1; D gene uncertain. Per germline, CDR1 MNHNY and CDR2 SVGAGI (reference sequence). The V end lost 6 bases, the J end lost 5 bases, and 8 bases lay between the germline ends. This CDR3 is 12 amino acids long. This CDR3 is CASRQANNEQFF. The CDR3 nucleotides read TGTGCCAGCAGACAAGCGAACAATGAGCAGTTCTTC.

The rearrangement joins TRBV2 to TRBJ2-1; a weak D match, TRBD1 (5 bases). CDR1 is SNHLY, CDR2 FYNNEI, per germline. This CDR3 comprises 11 residues. V lost 6 bases, J lost 10 bases, and 10 bases lay in between. Written as DNA, the CDR3 is TGTGCCAGCAGCCCCCAGGGAGAGCAGTTCTTC. Its protein is CASSPQGEQFF.

This clonotype was found a few times. The genes are TRBV20-1 and TRBJ2-1; 9 bases are a match to TRBD2. The germline CDR1 and CDR2 sequences are DFQATT and SNEGSKA (reference sequence). The V gene end was trimmed by 6 bases and the J gene end by 10 bases; junction bases not matched to a gene: 7. The CDR3 length is 12 residues. CDR3: CSAPASGEEQFF. DNA of the CDR3: TGCAGTGCCCCGGCTAGCGGGGAAGAGCAGTTCTTC.

The chain couples TRBV7-2 to TRBJ2-1; 11 nucleotides agree with TRBD2. Trimming took 6 bases from V and 6 from J; bases not matched to a gene: 7. CDR3 length: 15 residues. CDR1 SGHTA and CDR2 FQGNSA come from the germline V gene. CDR3 bases: TGTGCCAGCAGATTCGGGACTAGCGGACTCAATGAGCAGTTCTTC. Protein product: CASRFGTSGLNEQFF.

There are many counts of this clonotype. V usage is TRBV20-1 and J usage is TRBJ2-4, with TRBD1 matching over 12 bases. Germline V CDR1 and CDR2: DFQATT, SNEGSKA (reference sequence). This CDR3 has 15 residues. V gave up 5 bases and J gave up 8 bases; unmatched junction bases: 10. The CDR3 DNA sequence: TGCAGTGCTCACGGGGGACAGGGGGCGCGGTACATTCAGTACTTC. Residues: CSAHGGQGARYIQYF.

The table lists this clonotype with a few counts. The V and J genes are TRBV7-9 and TRBJ2-5, with no clear D. Germline V gene data show CDR1 as SEHNR and CDR2 as FQNEAQ (reference sequence). V dropped 2 bases and J dropped 1 base, with 17 bases sitting between them. The CDR3 extends over 17 amino acids. CDR3 DNA sequence: TGTGCCAGCAGCTTATTTCCCGGACGGGCCGGCCAAGAGACCCAGTACTTC. It encodes CASSLFPGRAGQETQYF.